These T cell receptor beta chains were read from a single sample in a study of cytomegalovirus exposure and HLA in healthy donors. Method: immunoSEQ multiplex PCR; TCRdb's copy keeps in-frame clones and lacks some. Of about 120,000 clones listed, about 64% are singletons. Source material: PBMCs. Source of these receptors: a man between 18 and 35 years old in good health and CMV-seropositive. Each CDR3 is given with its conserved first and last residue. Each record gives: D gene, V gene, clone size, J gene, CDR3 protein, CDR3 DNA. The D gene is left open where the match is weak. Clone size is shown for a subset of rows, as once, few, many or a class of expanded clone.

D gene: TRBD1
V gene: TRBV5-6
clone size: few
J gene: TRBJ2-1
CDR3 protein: CASSPRRTGRSNEQFF
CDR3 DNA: TGTGCCAGCAGCCCGAGAAGGACAGGGCGAAGCAATGAGCAGTTCTTC

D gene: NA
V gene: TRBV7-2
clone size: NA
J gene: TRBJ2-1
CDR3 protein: CASSPSAMREEQFF
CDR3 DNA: TGTGCCAGCAGCCCCTCGGCGATGAGGGAGGAGCAGTTCTTC

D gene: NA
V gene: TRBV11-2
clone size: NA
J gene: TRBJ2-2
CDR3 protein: CASRPKGLRTGELFF
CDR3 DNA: TGTGCCAGCAGACCTAAGGGACTGCGAACCGGGGAGCTGTTTTTT

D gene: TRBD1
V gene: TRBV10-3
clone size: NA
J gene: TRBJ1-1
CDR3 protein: CAISDPGQANTEAFF
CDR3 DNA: TGTGCCATCAGTGACCCGGGACAGGCGAACACTGAAGCTTTCTTT

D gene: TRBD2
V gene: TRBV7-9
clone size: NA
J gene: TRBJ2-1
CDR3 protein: CASSPGLAGEKFF
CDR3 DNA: TGTGCCAGCAGCCCGGGACTAGCGGGGGAAAAGTTCTTC

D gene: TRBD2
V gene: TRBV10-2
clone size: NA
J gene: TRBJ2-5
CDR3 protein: CATRLAKQETQYF
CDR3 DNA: TGCGCCACCCGACTAGCCAAACAAGAGACCCAGTACTTC

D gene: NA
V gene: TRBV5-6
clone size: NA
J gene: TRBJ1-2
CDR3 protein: CASSVRDTRFGGYTF
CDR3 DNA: TGTGCCAGCAGCGTTCGGGACACCCGATTCGGTGGCTACACCTTC

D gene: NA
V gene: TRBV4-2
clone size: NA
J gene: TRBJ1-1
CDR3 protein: CASSQESVNTEAFF
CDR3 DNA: TGTGCCAGCAGCCAAGAATCGGTGAACACTGAAGCTTTCTTT

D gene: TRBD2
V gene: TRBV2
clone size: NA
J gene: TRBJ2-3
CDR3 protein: CASTSGGRSTDTQYF
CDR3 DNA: TGTGCCAGCACCTCGGGGGGGAGGAGCACAGATACGCAGTATTTT

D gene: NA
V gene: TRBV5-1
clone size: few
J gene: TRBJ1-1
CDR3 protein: CASSLGASGFTEAFF
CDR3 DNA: TGCGCCAGCAGCTTGGGGGCCAGTGGGTTCACTGAAGCTTTCTTT

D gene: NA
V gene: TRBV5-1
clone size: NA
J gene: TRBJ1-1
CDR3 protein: CAGSITTNTEAFF
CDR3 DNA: TGCGCCGGCAGCATAACTACTAACACTGAAGCTTTCTTT